Following are 23 T cell receptor beta chains from one sample sequenced in a study of Ad26.COV2.S vaccination and SARS-CoV-2 variants. Produced via immunoSEQ multiplex PCR; TCRdb's table is partial and in-frame only. The sample includes a few hundred thousand clones, roughly 90% of them seen just once. Described treatment: roughly 18 received Ad26.COV2.S at low or high dose, single or two shots; about 5 received placebo; per-sample allocation not given. Day 63 following the first vaccine or placebo injection was when the samples were taken. Specimen: peripheral blood, collected in a trial of Ad26.COV2.S vaccine versus placebo. These receptors all come from a person between 18 and 60 years old who received the Ad26.COV2.S COVID-19 vaccine or a placebo.

This sequence joins TRBV7-2 and TRBJ2-2, with D uncertain. V was cut by 1 base and J by 6 bases, with 9 bases left in between. The germline V gene encodes CDR1 SGHTA and CDR2 FQGNSA. The CDR3 loop spans 14 amino acids. The DNA for the CDR3 is TGTGCCAGCAGCTTAGATGGGCCCCCCGGGGAGCTGTTTTTT. Protein product: CASSLDGPPGELFF.

This chain connects TRBV18 to TRBJ2-5, with D unclear. The V end lost 3 bases, the J end lost 1 base, and 12 bases lay between the germline ends. Germline lookup yields CDR1 KGHSH and CDR2 LQKENI. This CDR3 region has 15 residues. The chain's CDR3 is CASSPLPSSQETQYF. The CDR3 coding sequence is TGTGCCAGCTCACCCCTCCCGTCGAGCCAAGAGACCCAGTACTTC.

The V and J genes are TRBV19 and TRBJ2-3; D gene ambiguous. The germline V and J ends were trimmed by 5 bases and 0 bases, with 12 bases remaining between them. Germline CDR1 LNHDA, CDR2 SQIVND (reference sequence). The CDR3 is 15 residues long. For the CDR3, the DNA is TGTGCCAGTAGTGTCACCGCGGCTAGCACAGATACGCAGTATTTT. This codes for CASSVTAASTDTQYF.

J is TRBJ2-1 and V is TRBV6-6; 10 bases are a match to TRBD2. Looked up from germline, CDR1 is MNHNY and CDR2 is SVGAGI (reference sequence). This CDR3 has 14 residues. V was pared by 9 bases and J by 11 bases, with 13 bases of the junction left unmatched. The chain's CDR3 is CASFSSGGLAKQFF. CDR3 coding DNA: TGTGCCAGTTTTTCTAGCGGGGGTCTGGCTAAGCAGTTCTTC.

A word on this clone: Since a much larger clone is just one base distant, this may be a read error. Within the sample, other DNA sequences also encode this same CDR3. V usage is TRBV7-2 and J usage is TRBJ1-2; D not resolved. The CDR3 spans 12 residues. Per germline, CDR1 SGHTA and CDR2 FQGNSA. V lost 1 base, J lost 5 bases, and 5 bases lay in between. CDR3 nucleotides: TGTGCCAGCAGCTTAGACGGGTATGGCTACACCTTC. Protein: CASSLDGYGYTF.

The chain carries TRBV7-9 and TRBJ1-1; D remains unclear. Germline-derived CDR1 and CDR2 are SEHNR and FQNEAQ (reference sequence). CDR3 size: 14 residues. Trimming took 5 bases from V and 1 from J, leaving 11 bases between them. In nucleotides, the CDR3 is TGTGCCAGCAGCCGCTTCCCGGGGAACACTGAAGCTTTCTTT. Its translation is CASSRFPGNTEAFF. Full variable domain (remainder filled in from reference TRBV7-9 and TRBJ1-1): DTGVSQNPRHKITKRGQNVTFRCDPISEHNRLYWYRQTLGQGPEFLTYFQNEAQLEKSRLLSDRFSAERPKGSFSTLEIQRTEQGDSAMYLCASSRFPGNTEAFFGQGTRLTVV.

The CDR3 nucleotides read TGTGCCTGGACAGTAAAAATTAGGAATTCACCCCTCCACTTT. Amino acid sequence: CAWTVKIRNSPLHF. V is TRBV24-1 and J is TRBJ1-6; TRBD1 is a possible D gene (6 bases). This CDR3 is 14 amino acids long. Trimming pared 12 bases from V and 7 bases from J, leaving 18 bases between. Germline CDR1 is KGHDR and CDR2 is SFDVKD.

This chain uses TRBV6-5 with TRBJ2-3; D remains unclear. CDR1 is MNHEY, CDR2 SVGAGI, per germline. Trimming left V 0 bases short and J 4 bases short, with 11 bases between. The CDR3 consists of 15 residues. The chain's CDR3 is CASSYSGYPADTQYF. The DNA of the CDR3 is TGTGCCAGCAGTTACTCGGGCTACCCTGCAGATACGCAGTATTTT.

V and J are TRBV4-3 and TRBJ1-6; D is unresolved. Germline V gene lookup returns CDR1 LGHNA and CDR2 YSLEER. V gave up 3 bases and J gave up 7 bases, with 22 bases separating them. The CDR3 consists of 18 residues. CDR3 loop: CASSQDPLPGGQNSPLHF. The DNA of the CDR3 is TGCGCCAGCAGCCAGGACCCCCTGCCGGGCGGGCAGAATTCACCCCTCCACTTT.

The chain is built from TRBV9 and TRBJ1-2, with 7 bases that match TRBD1. The CDR3 has 14 residues. Germline CDR1 SGDLS, CDR2 YYNGEE. With V trimmed by 3 bases and J by 4 bases, 6 bases remained unmatched. The CDR3 DNA reads TGTGCCAGCAGCGCCCTGGGACAGATCTATGGCTACACCTTC. Translated, it gives CASSALGQIYGYTF. Filled out from reference TRBV9 and TRBJ1-2, the complete variable domain reads DSGVTQTPKHLITATGQRVTLRCSPRSGDLSVYWYQQSLDQGLQFLIQYYNGEERAKGNILERFSAQQFPDLHSELNLSSLELGDSALYFCASSALGQIYGYTFGSGTRLTVV.

The chain carries TRBV29-1 and TRBJ2-4; tentative D call: TRBD2 (5 bases). The CDR3 is made up of 13 amino acids. Per the germline V gene, CDR1 is SQVTM and CDR2 is ANQGSEA. The ends were cut back, 2 bases at V and 8 bases at J, with 13 bases in the middle. The CDR3 nucleotides are TGCAGCGTTGAAATCCCGGGGTGGGACATTCAGTACTTC. Protein: CSVEIPGWDIQYF.

The genes are TRBV19 and TRBJ1-5; D might be TRBD1 (5 bases). The V end was cut by 3 bases, the J end by 4 bases, with 13 bases between. The CDR3 extends over 15 amino acids. The germline V gene encodes CDR1 LNHDA and CDR2 SQIVND (reference sequence). In DNA, the CDR3 is TGTGCCAGTAGTATTGCTGGGGGAGGAAATCAGCCCCAGCATTTT. Its protein product is CASSIAGGGNQPQHF.

V gene TRBV18 combines with J gene TRBJ1-6; TRBD1 aligns across 9 bases. This CDR3 has 14 amino acids. Germline-derived CDR1 and CDR2 are KGHSH and LQKENI. The V and J ends lost 3 bases and 14 bases, in that order; junction bases with no gene match: 8. CDR3 DNA: TGTGCCAGCTCACCCGGGGACAGGGCATTTTCCCTCCACTTT. This encodes CASSPGDRAFSLHF.

J is TRBJ1-5 and V is TRBV28; a possible D gene is TRBD1 (6 bases). The CDR3 is 19 residues long. Trimming cost V 6 bases and J 2 bases, with 26 bases left between them. CDR1 and CDR2 (germline): MDHEN, SYDVKM. The CDR3 nucleotides are TGTGCCAGCAGCTCACAACAGGTGGGGGGCGCAGGAGGCAATCAGCCCCAGCATTTT. Residues: CASSSQQVGGAGGNQPQHF.

The chain combines TRBV7-9 with TRBJ2-2, with D hard to call. CDR3 size: 12 residues. Trimming cost V 4 bases and J 7 bases, with 7 bases left between them. Germline CDR1 is SEHNR and CDR2 is FQNEAQ (reference sequence). This CDR3 reads CASSSPGGELFF. The DNA of the CDR3 is TGTGCCAGCAGCTCACCTGGCGGGGAGCTGTTTTTT.

The chain combines TRBV20-1 with TRBJ1-1; TRBD1 is a possible D gene (5 bases). Germline CDR1 and CDR2: DFQATT and SNEGSKA (reference sequence). The CDR3 sequence is 10 residues long. Trimming took off 6 bases at V and 10 bases at J, with 12 bases between the two ends. CDR3 in DNA: TGCAGTGCGGTTCGGGGCGGAGCTTTCTTT. Its protein product is CSAVRGGAFF.

This clone was seen a single time. The chain combines TRBV10-3 with TRBJ2-1; D is unresolved. This CDR3 has 11 residues. V gave up 0 bases and J gave up 9 bases, with 3 bases separating them. CDR1 and CDR2 (germline): ENHRY, SYGVKD. The CDR3 coding sequence is TGTGCCATCAGTGAGTCGATTGAGCAGTTCTTC. This sequence encodes CAISESIEQFF.

The CDR3 region has the DNA TGTGCCAGCAGTCCCCTTGGGACTAGCGGGAATGAGCAGTTCTTC. This translates into CASSPLGTSGNEQFF. The J gene is TRBJ2-1, the V gene TRBV7-3; 12 nucleotides line up with TRBD2. Germline V gives CDR1 SGHTA, CDR2 FQGTGA. The CDR3 loop spans 15 amino acids. Trimming at V came to 6 bases and at J to 7 bases, leaving 7 bases not matched to a gene.

This chain uses TRBV2 with TRBJ1-1, with D perhaps matching TRBD1 (5 bases). CDR1 and CDR2 from the germline V gene are SNHLY and FYNNEI. The CDR3 has 12 amino acids. Trimming took off 11 bases at V and 1 base at J, with 11 bases between the two ends. CDR3 in DNA: TGTGCCGTATCAACAGGGAACACTGAAGCTTTCTTT. Translating gives CAVSTGNTEAFF.

The chain uses TRBV6-5 and TRBJ1-6; D may be TRBD1 (6 bases). Per germline, CDR1 MNHEY and CDR2 SVGAGI. Trimming pared 6 bases from V and 5 bases from J, leaving 14 bases between. The CDR3 has 15 residues. CDR3 region: CASSLGQPDNSPLHF. CDR3 nucleotides: TGTGCCAGCAGCCTTGGACAGCCGGATAATTCACCCCTCCACTTT.

The J gene is TRBJ2-2, the V gene TRBV11-2, with 10 bases fitting TRBD2. CDR3 length equals 18 residues. Germline lookup yields CDR1 SGHAT and CDR2 FQNNGV. The V gene end was trimmed by 3 bases and the J gene end by 1 base; junction bases not matched to a gene: 8. CDR3: CASSLWTSGGKNTGELFF. The CDR3 region has the DNA TGTGCCAGCAGCTTGTGGACTAGCGGCGGAAAGAACACCGGGGAGCTGTTTTTT.

The chain has TRBV6-5 and TRBJ2-1, with TRBD2 identical over 9 bases. The CDR3 is made up of 16 amino acids. Germline-derived CDR1 and CDR2 are MNHEY and SVGAGI. Trimming at V came to 3 bases and at J to 3 bases, leaving 6 bases not matched to a gene. The CDR3 DNA reads TGTGCCAGCAGTTATTGGCGGGAGGGGAACTACAATGAGCAGTTCTTC. Translation gives CASSYWREGNYNEQFF.

This clone has only a few counts. The gene calls are TRBV2 and TRBJ1-2; possible D gene TRBD1, 5 bases. The germline V gene has CDR1 SNHLY and CDR2 FYNNEI. This CDR3 spans 11 amino acids. V was cut by 2 bases and J by 7 bases, with 5 bases left in between. This CDR3 reads CASSEQGGYTF. CDR3 nucleotide sequence: TGTGCCAGCAGTGAACAGGGTGGCTACACCTTC.